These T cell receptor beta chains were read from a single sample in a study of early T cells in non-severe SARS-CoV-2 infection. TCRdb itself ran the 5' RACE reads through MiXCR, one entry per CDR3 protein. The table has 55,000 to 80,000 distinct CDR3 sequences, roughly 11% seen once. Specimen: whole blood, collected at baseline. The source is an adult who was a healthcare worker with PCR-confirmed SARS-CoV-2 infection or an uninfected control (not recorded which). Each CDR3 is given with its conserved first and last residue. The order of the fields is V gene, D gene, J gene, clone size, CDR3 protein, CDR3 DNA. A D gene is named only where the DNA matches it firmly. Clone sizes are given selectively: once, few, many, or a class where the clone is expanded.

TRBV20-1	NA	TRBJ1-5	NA	CSARGHPSNQPQHF	TGCAGTGCCAGAGGGCACCCTAGCAATCAGCCCCAGCATTTT
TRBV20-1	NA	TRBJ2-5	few	CSARAVGTQYF	TGCAGTGCTAGAGCCGTGGGGACCCAGTACTTC
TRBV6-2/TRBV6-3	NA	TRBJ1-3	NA	CASREPSGNTIYF	TGTGCCAGCAGGGAACCCTCTGGAAACACCATATATTTT
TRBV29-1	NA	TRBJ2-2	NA	CSVEARGTGELFF	TGCAGCGTTGAAGCCCGGGGGACCGGGGAGCTGTTTTTT
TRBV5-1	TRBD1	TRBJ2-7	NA	CASSFATGDYEQYF	TGCGCCAGCAGCTTCGCGACAGGGGACTACGAGCAGTACTTC
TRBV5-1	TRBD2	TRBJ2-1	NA	CASSWIARGGNNEQFF	TGCGCCAGCAGCTGGATCGCCCGGGGGGGAAACAATGAGCAGTTCTTC
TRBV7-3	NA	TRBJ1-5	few	CASSRSHSPFEPQHF	TGTGCCAGCAGCAGAAGCCACAGTCCCTTTGAGCCCCAGCATTTT
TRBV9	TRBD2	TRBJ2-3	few	CASSLADPTDTQYF	TGTGCCAGCAGCCTAGCGGACCCCACAGATACGCAGTATTTT
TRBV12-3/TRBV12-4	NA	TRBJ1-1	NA	CASSFGRTEAFF	TGTGCCAGCAGTTTTGGGCGCACTGAAGCTTTCTTT
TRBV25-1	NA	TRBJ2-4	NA	CASSDWLAKNIQYF	TGTGCCAGCAGTGACTGGCTAGCCAAAAACATTCAGTACTTC
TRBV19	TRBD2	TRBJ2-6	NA	CASRLAGGPGANVLTF	TGTGCCAGCCGACTAGCGGGAGGCCCTGGGGCCAACGTCCTGACTTTC
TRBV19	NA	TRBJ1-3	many	CASTKRETIYF	TGTGCCAGTACCAAGCGGGAGACCATATATTTT
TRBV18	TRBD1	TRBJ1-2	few	CASSSDRDRANYGYTF	TGTGCCAGCTCATCTGACCGGGACAGGGCCAACTATGGCTACACCTTC
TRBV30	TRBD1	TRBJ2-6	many	CASPGQTFPGANVLTF	TGTGCCTCCCCGGGACAGACTTTTCCTGGGGCCAACGTCCTGACTTTC
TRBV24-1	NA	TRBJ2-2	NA	CATESGSYTGELFF	TGTGCCACCGAATCTGGGAGTTATACCGGGGAGCTGTTTTTT
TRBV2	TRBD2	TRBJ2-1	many	CASSEGAGGEQFF	TGTGCCAGCAGTGAAGGGGCGGGAGGTGAGCAGTTCTTC
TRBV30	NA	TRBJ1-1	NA	CAWNPPEGRRAFF	TGTGCCTGGAACCCCCCCGAGGGTAGGAGAGCTTTCTTT
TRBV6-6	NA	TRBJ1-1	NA	CASSYRDWAFF	TGTGCCAGCAGTTACAGGGATTGGGCTTTCTTT
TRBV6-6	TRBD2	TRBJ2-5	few	CASSYHTSAETQYF	TGTGCCAGCAGTTATCATACTAGCGCGGAGACCCAGTACTTC
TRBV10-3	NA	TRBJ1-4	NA	CAISGANEKLFF	TGTGCCATCAGTGGCGCAAATGAAAAACTGTTTTTT
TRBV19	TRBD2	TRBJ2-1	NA	CASSRLAGDYNEQFF	TGTGCCAGTAGTAGACTAGCGGGGGACTACAATGAGCAGTTCTTC
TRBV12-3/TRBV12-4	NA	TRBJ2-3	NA	CASTPRANTDTQYF	TGTGCCAGCACCCCCAGGGCCAACACAGATACGCAGTATTTT
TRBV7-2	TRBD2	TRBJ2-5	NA	CASSFLAGVEETQYF	TGTGCCAGCAGCTTCCTAGCGGGAGTCGAGGAGACCCAGTACTTC
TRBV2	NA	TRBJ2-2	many	CASRQILITGELFF	TGTGCCAGCAGGCAGATCCTTATCACCGGGGAGCTGTTTTTT
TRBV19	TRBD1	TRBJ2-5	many	CASSDLQGREETQYF	TGTGCCAGTAGCGATTTACAGGGGCGAGAGGAGACCCAGTACTTC
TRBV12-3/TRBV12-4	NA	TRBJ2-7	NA	CASSLSQRVTYEQYF	TGTGCCAGCAGTTTAAGTCAAAGGGTGACTTACGAGCAGTACTTC